This T cell receptor (beta chain) appears in the sequencing data of a study of T cell responses to AZD1222 COVID-19 vaccine. Sequencing was performed with immunoSEQ multiplex PCR; in TCRdb, only in-frame clones are kept and a portion is missing. This sample has 100,000 to 120,000 clones; around 89% occur once, and the top ten carry more than 1.5%. V shed 1 base and J 5 bases; nucleotides not matched to a gene: 0. There are 14 residues in the CDR3. In germline, CDR1 is SQVTM, CDR2 ANQGSEA. This sequence originates from an adult in good health. Specimen: peripheral blood, collected on day 0 of AZD1222 vaccination. The chain couples TRBV29-1 to TRBJ2-2; TRBD2 matches 11 bases. CDR3 coding DNA: TGCAGCGTTGAAGGGACTAGCGGGACCGGGGAGCTGTTTTTT. Translation gives CSVEGTSGTGELFF.